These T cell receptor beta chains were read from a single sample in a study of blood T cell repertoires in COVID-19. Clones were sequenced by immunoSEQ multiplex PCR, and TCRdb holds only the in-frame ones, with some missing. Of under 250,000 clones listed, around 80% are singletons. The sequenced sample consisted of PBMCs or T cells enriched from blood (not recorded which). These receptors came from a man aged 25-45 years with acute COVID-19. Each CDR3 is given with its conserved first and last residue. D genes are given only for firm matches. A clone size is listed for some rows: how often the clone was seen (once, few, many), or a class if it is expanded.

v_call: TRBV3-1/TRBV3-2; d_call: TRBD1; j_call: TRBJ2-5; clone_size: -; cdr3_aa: CASSPSPRGRVETQYF; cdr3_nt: TGTGCCAGCAGCCCTTCGCCGAGGGGGCGTGTGGAGACCCAGTACTTC
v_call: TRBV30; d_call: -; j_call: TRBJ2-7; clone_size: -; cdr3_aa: CAWKGEPYEQYF; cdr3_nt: TGTGCCTGGAAGGGGGAACCCTACGAGCAGTACTTC
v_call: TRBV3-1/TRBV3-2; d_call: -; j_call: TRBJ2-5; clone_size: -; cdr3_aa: CASIFAGRQETQYF; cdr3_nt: TGTGCCAGCATATTTGCTGGGAGGCAAGAGACCCAGTACTTC
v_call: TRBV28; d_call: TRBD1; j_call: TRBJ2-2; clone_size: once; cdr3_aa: CASSPGTGGNTGELFF; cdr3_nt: TGTGCCAGCAGTCCCGGGACAGGGGGCAACACCGGGGAGCTGTTTTTT
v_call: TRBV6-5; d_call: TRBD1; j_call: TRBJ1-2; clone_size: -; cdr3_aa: CASSYDRGQGYGYTF; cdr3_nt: TGTGCCAGCAGTTATGACAGGGGGCAAGGGTATGGCTACACCTTC
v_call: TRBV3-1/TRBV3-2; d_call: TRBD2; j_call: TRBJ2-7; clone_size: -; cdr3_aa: CASSQVAGVYEQYF; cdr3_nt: TGTGCCAGCAGCCAAGTGGCGGGGGTCTACGAGCAGTACTTC
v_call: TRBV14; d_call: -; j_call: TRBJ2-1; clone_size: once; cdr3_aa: CASSQGAGANNEQFF; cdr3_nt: TGTGCCAGCAGCCAAGGGGCGGGGGCTAACAATGAGCAGTTCTTC
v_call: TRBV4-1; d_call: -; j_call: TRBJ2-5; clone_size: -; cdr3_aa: CASSQVQGRETQYF; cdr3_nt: TGCGCCAGCAGCCAAGTCCAGGGTAGGGAGACCCAGTACTTC
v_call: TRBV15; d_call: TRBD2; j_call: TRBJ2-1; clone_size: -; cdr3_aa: CATSPFSGGYNEQFF; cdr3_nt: TGTGCCACCAGCCCATTTAGCGGGGGGTACAATGAGCAGTTCTTC
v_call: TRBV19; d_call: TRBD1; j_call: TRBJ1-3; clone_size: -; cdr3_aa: CANDRGRDTIYF; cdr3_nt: TGTGCCAACGACAGGGGGCGCGACACCATATATTTT
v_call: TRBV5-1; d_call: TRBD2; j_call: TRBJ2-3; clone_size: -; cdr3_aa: CASSVTGTSGTDTQYF; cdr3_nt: TGCGCCAGCAGCGTGACCGGGACTAGCGGCACAGATACGCAGTATTTT
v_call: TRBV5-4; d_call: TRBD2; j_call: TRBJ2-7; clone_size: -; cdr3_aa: CASSLLGGGTYEQYF; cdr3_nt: TGTGCCAGCAGCTTGTTAGGCGGGGGAACCTACGAGCAGTACTTC
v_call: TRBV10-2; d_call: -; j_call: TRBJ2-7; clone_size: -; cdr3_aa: CASSESWASTYF; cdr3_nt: TGCGCCAGCAGTGAGTCATGGGCTAGCACCTACTTC
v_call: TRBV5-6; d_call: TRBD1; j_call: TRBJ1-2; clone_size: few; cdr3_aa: CASSTGQVRGVGGYTF; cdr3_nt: TGTGCCAGCAGCACAGGACAGGTTCGGGGAGTCGGCGGCTACACCTTC
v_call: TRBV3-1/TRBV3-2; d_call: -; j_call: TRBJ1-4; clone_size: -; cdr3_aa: CASSPLSGRNEKLFF; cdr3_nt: TGTGCCAGCAGCCCTCTTTCAGGGCGGAATGAAAAACTGTTTTTT
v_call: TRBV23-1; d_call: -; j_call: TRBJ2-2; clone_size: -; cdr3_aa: CASIHRVTNTGELFF; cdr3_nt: TGCGCCAGCATACACAGAGTCACGAACACCGGGGAGCTGTTTTTT
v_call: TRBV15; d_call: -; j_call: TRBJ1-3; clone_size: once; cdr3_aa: CATSRVAVDSGNTIYF; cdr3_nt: TGTGCCACCAGCAGAGTTGCGGTCGACTCTGGAAACACCATATATTTT
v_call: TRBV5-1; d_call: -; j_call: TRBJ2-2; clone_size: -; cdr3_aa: CASSPWGKNTGELFF; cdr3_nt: TGCGCCAGCAGCCCTTGGGGCAAGAACACCGGGGAGCTGTTTTTT
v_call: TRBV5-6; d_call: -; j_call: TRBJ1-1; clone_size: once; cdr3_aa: CASSLSSGWTFGVITEAFF; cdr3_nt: TGTGCCAGCAGCTTGAGTAGTGGGTGGACTTTTGGGGTGATCACTGAAGCTTTCTTT
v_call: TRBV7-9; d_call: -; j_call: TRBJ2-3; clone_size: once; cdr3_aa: CASRVQGSTDTQYF; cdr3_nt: TGTGCCAGCAGGGTACAGGGTAGCACAGATACGCAGTATTTT
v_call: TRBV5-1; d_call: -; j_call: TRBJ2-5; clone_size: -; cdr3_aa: CASSLETGYQETQYF; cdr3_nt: TGCGCCAGCAGCTTGGAAACAGGGTACCAAGAGACCCAGTACTTC
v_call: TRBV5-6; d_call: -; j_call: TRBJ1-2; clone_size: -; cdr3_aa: CASSFFGRPNFNYGYTF; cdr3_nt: TGTGCCAGCAGCTTTTTTGGCAGGCCGAACTTTAACTATGGCTACACCTTC
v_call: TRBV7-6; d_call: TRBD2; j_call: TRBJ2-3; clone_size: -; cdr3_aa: CASSLGLAGGPSTDTQYF; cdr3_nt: TGTGCCAGCAGCTTGGGTCTAGCGGGGGGGCCTAGCACAGATACGCAGTATTTT
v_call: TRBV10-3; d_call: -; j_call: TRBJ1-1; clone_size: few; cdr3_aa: CAIKSGTTEAFF; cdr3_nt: TGTGCCATCAAATCAGGTACTACTGAAGCTTTCTTT
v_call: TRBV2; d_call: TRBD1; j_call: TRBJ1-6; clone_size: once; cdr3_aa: CASSEGQLRDRERPLHF; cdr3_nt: TGTGCCAGCAGTGAGGGGCAACTACGTGACAGGGAGAGGCCCCTCCACTTT
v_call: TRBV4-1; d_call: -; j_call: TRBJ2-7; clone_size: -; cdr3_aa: CASSQGGSNEQYF; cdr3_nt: TGCGCCAGCAGCCAGGGGGGAAGCAACGAGCAGTACTTC
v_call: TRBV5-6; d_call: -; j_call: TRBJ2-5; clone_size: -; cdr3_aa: CASSLRASPPETQYF; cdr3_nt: TGTGCCAGCAGCTTGAGGGCTAGCCCGCCTGAGACCCAGTACTTC
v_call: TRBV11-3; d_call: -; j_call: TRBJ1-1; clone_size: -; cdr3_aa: CASSHNPGTEAFF; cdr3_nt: TGTGCCAGCAGCCACAACCCTGGCACTGAAGCTTTCTTT
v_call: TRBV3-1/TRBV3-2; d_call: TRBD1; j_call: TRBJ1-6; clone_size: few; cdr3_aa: CASSQVGRRGQSPLHF; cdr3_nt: TGTGCCAGCAGCCAAGTTGGAAGAAGGGGGCAATCACCCCTCCACTTT
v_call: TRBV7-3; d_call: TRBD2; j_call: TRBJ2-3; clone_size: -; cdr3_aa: CASSSPSGGSTDTQYF; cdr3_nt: TGTGCCAGCAGCTCGCCTAGCGGGGGGAGCACAGATACGCAGTATTTT
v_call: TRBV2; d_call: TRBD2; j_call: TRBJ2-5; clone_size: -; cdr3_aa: CASSAPLGLGGKETQYF; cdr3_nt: TGTGCCAGCAGTGCGCCCCTGGGACTAGGGGGGAAAGAGACCCAGTACTTC
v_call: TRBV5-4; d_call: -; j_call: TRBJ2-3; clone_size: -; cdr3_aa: CASTLAPRQGGTDTQYF; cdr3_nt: TGTGCCAGCACTCTAGCTCCGAGACAGGGAGGTACGGATACGCAGTATTTT
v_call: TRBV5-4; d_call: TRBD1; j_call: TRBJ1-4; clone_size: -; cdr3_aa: CASRPQGPNEKLFF; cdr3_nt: TGTGCCAGCAGACCACAGGGGCCTAATGAAAAACTGTTTTTT
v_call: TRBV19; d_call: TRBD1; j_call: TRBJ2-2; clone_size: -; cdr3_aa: CASSTDRGDTGELFF; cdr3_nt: TGTGCCAGTTCCACCGACAGGGGGGACACCGGGGAGCTGTTTTTT
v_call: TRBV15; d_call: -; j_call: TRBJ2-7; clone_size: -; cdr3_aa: CATSSGRTEVREQYF; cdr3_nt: TGTGCCACCAGCAGCGGCCGGACTGAAGTGAGGGAGCAGTACTTC
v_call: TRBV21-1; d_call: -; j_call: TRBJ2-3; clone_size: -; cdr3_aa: CASSKPPSGGRDTQYF; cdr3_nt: TGTGCCAGCAGCAAGCCCCCCAGCGGGGGGCGAGATACGCAGTATTTT
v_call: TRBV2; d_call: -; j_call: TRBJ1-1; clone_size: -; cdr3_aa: CASIRGKVSRGTERAFF; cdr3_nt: TGTGCCAGCATACGGGGGAAAGTCAGTCGGGGGACGGAGCGAGCTTTCTTT